The TCR beta chain described here comes from a study of monozygotic twins with cystic fibrosis. Overall study context: Library input was 3 to 3.5 micrograms of fragmented DNA, with roughly 15 PCR cycles. Findings of the study overall: No link emerged between shared CDR3 counts and age, concordance or severity. Co-twins had the most similar V usage for 13 of 16 pairs, J for 8. Median Simpson clonality of approximately 0.009 suggested naive T cells predominated.

The V and J ends lost 1 base and 4 bases respectively, with 19 bases between them. Per the germline V gene, CDR1 is MGHRA and CDR2 is YSYEKL. The CDR3 has 17 amino acids. Concerning this clone: Antigen: not known.

Only in-frame clones appear in the TCRdb table, and some are missing; sequencing was by immunoSEQ multiplex PCR. Of some 33,000 clones listed, 80% to 95% were seen once; the top ten hold less than 0.2%. The chain links TRBV4-1 to TRBJ1-1; D is possibly TRBD1 (6 bases). Sequencing used blood. The sequence derives from a boy between 2 and 10 years old with cystic fibrosis. The CDR3 bases are TGCGCCAGCAGCCAAGGCAAGGTTCTTCAGGGGAGCACTGAAGCTTTCTTT. Its translation is CASSQGKVLQGSTEAFF.